The 11 T cell receptor beta chains presented below share a single source sample, sequenced in a study of T cell responses to AZD1222 COVID-19 vaccine (dated by TCRdb to the early 2020s). The library was built by means of the immunoSEQ multiplex PCR assay. Held by TCRdb, this immuneACCESS table contains in-frame sequences only and omits some clones. Under half of the omission traces to an unresolved V gene where checked; the cause of the rest is unknown. Counted in this sample were roughly 84,000 clones; roughly 85% of them appeared once. Clones ranked in the top ten supply approximately 1.5% of the sample. Reading the label with the study, this specimen's time point is: baseline before first vaccination. Sample: peripheral blood, taken on day 0 of AZD1222 vaccination. The receptors were gathered from an adult in good health.

This chain joins TRBV4-3 and TRBJ1-1; TRBD1 aligns across 8 bases. The V segment lost 5 bases and the J segment 5 bases; nucleotides outside the gene matches: 7. Germline assignment: CDR1 LGHNA and CDR2 YSLEER. There are 14 residues in the CDR3. CDR3 coding DNA: TGCGCCAGCAGCAGAAGACAGGGGTGGACTGAAGCTTTCTTT. Translated: CASSRRQGWTEAFF.

The rearrangement uses TRBV5-4 and TRBJ2-3; TRBD1 matches at 9 bases. This CDR3 contains 16 residues. Trimming took 4 bases from V and 2 from J; bases not matched to a gene: 8. Germline CDR1 and CDR2: SGHNT and YYREEE (reference sequence). CDR3 nucleotides: TGTGCCAGCAGCGTGGGGACAGGGCGGGCCACAGATACGCAGTATTTT. Translation: CASSVGTGRATDTQYF.

This chain links TRBV19 with TRBJ1-1; 10 nucleotides line up with TRBD1. Germline V gives CDR1 LNHDA, CDR2 SQIVND (reference sequence). The trim removed 7 bases at V and 5 bases at J, leaving 7 bases unmatched. CDR3 size: 14 residues. The CDR3 reads CASKPTGGGTEAFF. Written as DNA, the CDR3 is TGTGCCAGTAAACCGACAGGGGGCGGGACTGAAGCTTTCTTT.

The chain joins TRBV10-3 to TRBJ1-1, with 10 nucleotides matching TRBD1. Germline CDR1 ENHRY, CDR2 SYGVKD. The CDR3 length is 13 residues. Trimming removed 8 bases from V and 1 base from J; junction bases left unmatched: 1. The CDR3 loop reads CAIGTGANTEAFF. As DNA, the CDR3 is TGTGCCATCGGGACAGGGGCGAACACTGAAGCTTTCTTT.

Only one count was recorded for this clone. J is TRBJ2-3 and V is TRBV5-1, with D tentatively TRBD2 (5 bases). CDR1 and CDR2 (germline): SGHRS, YFSETQ. V lost 4 bases and J lost 6, with 18 bases in between. The CDR3 loop spans 15 amino acids. CDR3: CASSPGGPLSDTQYF. In DNA form, the CDR3 reads TGCGCCAGCAGCCCCGGCGGGCCGCTGAGCGATACGCAGTATTTT.

The chain couples TRBV18 to TRBJ1-1; 7 nucleotides align to TRBD1. Germline V gives CDR1 KGHSH, CDR2 LQKENI. The CDR3 sequence is 14 residues long. The trim removed 6 bases at V and 0 bases at J, leaving 4 bases unmatched. The DNA for the CDR3 is TGTGCCAGCTCGGCTGGACAGGTGAACACTGAAGCTTTCTTT. Its translation: CASSAGQVNTEAFF.

In nucleotides, the CDR3 is TGTGCCAGCAGCTTGGGTTCGGGGGCCAGAGAGACCCAGTACTTC. Translating gives CASSLGSGARETQYF. The chain combines TRBV5-8 with TRBJ2-5, with D possibly called TRBD1 or TRBD2 (6 bases each). V was trimmed by 0 bases and J by 4 bases, leaving 13 bases between them. Germline CDR1 SGHTS, CDR2 YDEGEE. This CDR3 has 15 residues.

This chain links TRBV2 with TRBJ2-3; 10 nucleotides line up with TRBD1. Germline CDR1 SNHLY, CDR2 FYNNEI. This CDR3 has 17 amino acids. V shed 4 bases, J shed 0 bases, and the junction held 7 bases outside the gene matches. The CDR3 DNA follows: TGTGCCAGCAGTGGGACAGGGGGATGGACTAGCACAGATACGCAGTATTTT. Translating gives CASSGTGGWTSTDTQYF. The full variable domain, in which reference TRBV2 and TRBJ2-3 provide the parts outside the CDR3, is EPEVTQTPSHQVTQMGQEVILRCVPISNHLYFYWYRQILGQKVEFLVSFYNNEISEKSEIFDDQFSVERPDGSNFTLKIRSTKLEDSAMYFCASSGTGGWTSTDTQYFGPGTRLTVL.

V usage is TRBV28 and J usage is TRBJ1-5; the D is unclear. The CDR3 is 13 amino acids. With 5 bases removed from V and 2 bases from J, the gap between germline ends came to 7 bases. Germline V gene sequence: CDR1 MDHEN, CDR2 SYDVKM. The CDR3 sequence: CASSTLGNQPQHF. The CDR3 DNA is TGTGCCAGCAGTACCCTCGGCAATCAGCCCCAGCATTTT.

The chain couples TRBV9 to TRBJ1-6; tentative D call: TRBD1 (5 bases). Between the trimmed V and J ends, which lost 0 bases and 2 bases, there was a span of 6 bases. The CDR3 has 15 amino acids. Germline loops: CDR1 SGDLS, CDR2 YYNGEE. CDR3 sequence (DNA): TGTGCCAGCAGCGTAGAGGGGACCTATAATTCACCCCTCCACTTT. Amino acids: CASSVEGTYNSPLHF.

The V call is TRBV30, the J call TRBJ2-6; the D gene is possibly TRBD1 (6 bases). Germline loops: CDR1 GTSNPN, CDR2 SVGIG (reference sequence). The ends were cut back, 0 bases at V and 0 bases at J, with 12 bases in the middle. The CDR3 contains 17 residues. The DNA of the CDR3 is TGTGCCTGGAGTGTATCTCAGGGGCTCTCTGGGGCCAACGTCCTGACTTTC. Amino acid sequence: CAWSVSQGLSGANVLTF.